This section outlines one TCR beta chain sequence together with its context. Its specificity is not known. TCRdb re-analysed the reads in MiXCR, keeping a single row per CDR3 protein. The repertoire consists of 550,000 to 850,000 distinct CDR3 sequences, with 33% occurring once and the leading ten covering 15% to 20%. The data were taken from a study of T cell repertoires in cytomegalovirus infection. Study in general: Recently identified HLA-C-restricted CMV epitopes were among the peptides used. A matching HLA type, together with CMV infection, was signaled by public TCR beta signatures. Broader study findings: The study identified carriers of CMV plus the relevant HLA from cumulative public TCR beta family frequency. CMV-specific TCR beta clonotypes restricted by HLA-C were the ones dominating the ex vivo response.

The CDR3 sequence is 14 residues long. The V end lost 5 bases, the J end lost 7 bases, and 17 bases lay between the germline ends. This TCR derives from a human donor in good health (CMV status not recorded). Some clones in this sample may be carry-over from other donors' samples. The sequencing used cultured PBMCs, collected from culture after CMV antigen stimulation. The chain joins TRBV12-3 or TRBV12-4 to TRBJ1-2; TRBD1 might be the D (6 bases). The CDR3 coding sequence is TGTGCCAGCAGTCAATCGGGGGGCGGAGGTGGCTACACCTTC. It specifies CASSQSGGGGGYTF.